The present T cell receptor (beta chain) was sequenced within a study of cytomegalovirus exposure and HLA in healthy donors. The CDR3 is 13 amino acids. Germline V gene data show CDR1 as GTSNPN and CDR2 as SVGIG (reference sequence). The junction had 6 bases not matched to a gene; V was cut back by 8 bases and J by 2 bases. Notes on this clone: Its antigen remains unknown.

This PCR relied on a set of 60 Vbeta primers and 13 Jbeta primers. Generated by immunoSEQ multiplex PCR, the TCRdb table keeps only in-frame clones and is missing some. The data show 180,000 or so clones, roughly 9.5% seen once. Study conclusions and caveats: Sequencing likely generated an artifact that appeared as a cluster of highly shared sequence variants.

The chain is built from TRBV30 and TRBJ1-3; 7 positions agree with TRBD1. The source is a woman aged 25 to 39 in good health and CMV-seropositive. Sequences were obtained from PBMCs. The CDR3 nucleotides are TGTGCCCGACAGGGTGAAACTGGAAACACCATATATTTT. This translates into CARQGETGNTIYF.